The 26 T cell receptor beta chains listed next were all sequenced from one sample in a study of T cell repertoires in cytomegalovirus infection. TCRdb recomputed calls from the reads with MiXCR, one row per CDR3 protein. The sample holds roughly 230,000 distinct CDR3 sequences; about 18% are singletons and the top ten take around 47%. The sample consisted of CD8+ T cells from PBMCs. Receptors originate from a human donor in good health (CMV status not recorded). Some clones in this sample may be carry-over from other donors' samples.

This clonotype was seen at least ten times. The chain combines TRBV7-8 with TRBJ1-5, with D tentatively TRBD1 (6 bases). Germline V gene data show CDR1 as SGHVS and CDR2 as FQNEAQ. CDR3 length: 17 amino acids. Trimming removed 1 base at V and 2 bases at J, with 15 bases between. CDR3 bases: TGTGCCAGCAGCTTAGTACAGGGACGTCAAGGCAATCAGCCCCAGCATTTT. Translated, it gives CASSLVQGRQGNQPQHF.

This clonotype was observed many times. The chain has TRBV6-2 or TRBV6-3 and TRBJ1-1; 10 positions match TRBD1. Germline V gene data show CDR1 as MNHEY and CDR2 as SVGEGT. Germline trimming cut 7 bases from V and 0 bases from J; bases unmatched to any gene: 5. The CDR3 extends over 15 amino acids. The CDR3 sequence: CASNMGQGLNTEAFF. The CDR3 coding sequence is TGTGCCAGCAATATGGGACAGGGGTTGAACACTGAAGCTTTCTTT.

This clonotype was counted a few times. The chain carries TRBV5-8 and TRBJ1-1; 8 bases agree with TRBD1. This CDR3 is built from 17 residues. Trimming at V came to 5 bases and at J to 6 bases, leaving 18 bases not matched to a gene. Germline CDR1 SGHTS, CDR2 YDEGEE. The CDR3 sequence: CASRPKGYRGGRAEAFF. The CDR3 region has the DNA TGTGCCAGCAGACCTAAGGGCTACAGGGGGGGTAGGGCTGAAGCTTTCTTT.

At least ten counts were recorded for this clonotype. This chain joins TRBV6-6 and TRBJ2-2; unclear D gene. Germline CDR1 is MNHNY and CDR2 is SVGAGI (reference sequence). Trimming took 6 bases from V and 6 from J, leaving 11 bases between them. The CDR3 sequence is 13 residues long. This CDR3 reads CASRGPRSGELFF. The CDR3 DNA sequence: TGTGCCAGCAGAGGGCCAAGGTCCGGGGAGCTGTTTTTT.

This clonotype was counted at least ten times. The chain uses TRBV7-2 and TRBJ1-1; possible D gene TRBD1, 5 bases. Germline values: CDR1 SGHTA, CDR2 FQGNSA. V was clipped by 5 bases and J by 5 bases, with 15 bases between them. This CDR3 has 14 amino acids. The CDR3 reads CASSKNPQVTEAFF. CDR3 coding DNA: TGTGCCAGCAGCAAGAACCCACAGGTTACTGAAGCTTTCTTT. Supplemented by reference TRBV7-2 and TRBJ1-1, the full variable domain reads GAGVSQSPSNKVTEKGKDVELRCDPISGHTALYWYRQSLGQGLEFLIYFQGNSAPDKSGLPSDRFSAERTGGSVSTLTIQRTQQEDSAVYLCASSKNPQVTEAFFGQGTRLTVV.

This clonotype was detected only a few times. V usage is TRBV12-5 and J usage is TRBJ2-2, with a possible D match to TRBD2 (5 bases). Trimming cost V 0 bases and J 2 bases, with 16 bases left between them. The CDR3 extends over 18 amino acids. Germline assignment: CDR1 LGHNT and CDR2 FRNRAP. CDR3 in amino acids: CASGLVRGSRNNTGELFF. CDR3 coding DNA: TGTGCTAGTGGTTTGGTTCGGGGTTCCCGAAATAACACCGGGGAGCTGTTTTTT.

This clonotype occurred many times. This rearrangement joins TRBV11-2 to TRBJ1-1; D gene uncertain. V was pared by 3 bases and J by 6 bases, with 14 bases between. This CDR3 has 14 amino acids. CDR1 is SGHAT and CDR2 is FQNNGV in the germline V gene. In nucleotides, the CDR3 is TGTGCCAGCAGCTTGGGAACGGGGTCCCCTGAAGCTTTCTTT. Residues: CASSLGTGSPEAFF.

In its sample, this clonotype was seen many times. This CDR3 is CASSSGTGNEKLFF. The CDR3 bases are TGTGCCAGCAGTTCCGGGACGGGTAATGAAAAACTGTTTTTT. V and J are TRBV6-4 and TRBJ1-4, with D possibly TRBD1 on 5 matching bases. V was shortened by 5 bases and J by 4 bases, with 11 bases between the two germline ends. This CDR3 spans 14 amino acids. Per germline, CDR1 MRHNA and CDR2 SNTAGT.

In regard to this clonotype: A junction end diverges from the germline sequence, so it may reflect a read error. The chain recombines TRBV7-9 with TRBJ2-1; D perhaps matches TRBD2 (6 bases). CDR3 length equals 16 residues. Germline loops: CDR1 SEHNR, CDR2 FQNEAQ (reference sequence). In DNA form, the CDR3 reads TGTGCCAGCAGCTTACGGGGGTCAGGCTCCTGCAATGAGCAGTTCTTC. It yields the protein CASSLRGSGSCNEQFF.

In this sample, this clonotype turned up a few times. The rearrangement uses TRBV12-3 or TRBV12-4 and TRBJ1-2; tentatively, D is TRBD1 (5 bases). This CDR3 spans 15 amino acids. V lost 4 bases and J lost 4, with 16 bases in between. This CDR3 is CASSWGGSLVYGYTF. The DNA for the CDR3 is TGTGCCAGCAGTTGGGGGGGATCTCTGGTCTATGGCTACACCTTC.

The table lists this clonotype with a few counts. This chain connects TRBV28 to TRBJ1-5; a weak D match, TRBD1 (5 bases). The CDR3 length is 15 residues. The germline gives CDR1 MDHEN, CDR2 SYDVKM. Deletions cut 4 bases from V and 7 bases from J, with 17 bases between. CDR3 loop: CASSSLGGIEQPQHF. CDR3 coding DNA: TGTGCCAGCAGTTCCCTGGGGGGGATAGAACAGCCCCAGCATTTT.

This clonotype was seen only a few times. The chain couples TRBV5-1 to TRBJ1-1; 9 bases are shared with TRBD1. The CDR3 consists of 16 residues. Losses at the gene ends were 5 bases for V and 3 bases for J; bases not matched to a gene: 11. CDR1 and CDR2 (germline): SGHRS, YFSETQ. The CDR3 protein is CASRLPGQGTDTEAFF. The CDR3 nucleotides are TGCGCCAGCAGACTCCCGGGACAGGGAACGGACACTGAAGCTTTCTTT. The full variable domain, completed using reference TRBV5-1 and TRBJ1-1, is KAGVTQTPRYLIKTRGQQVTLSCSPISGHRSVSWYQQTPGQGLQFLFEYFSETQRNKGNFPGRFSGRQFSNSRSEMNVSTLELGDSALYLCASRLPGQGTDTEAFFGQGTRLTVV.

This chain joins TRBV14 and TRBJ1-1, with TRBD1 identical over 8 bases. Per germline, CDR1 SGHDN and CDR2 FVKESK. V dropped 2 bases and J dropped 7; count of bases not matched to a gene: 18. The CDR3 consists of 18 residues. CDR3 protein: CASSQTNPGTGRTVEAFF. CDR3 sequence (DNA): TGTGCCAGCAGCCAAACCAATCCCGGGACAGGCCGAACGGTTGAAGCTTTCTTT.

In its sample, this clonotype was seen many times. V and J are TRBV7-6 and TRBJ2-1, with TRBD2 matching over 7 bases. The junction had 8 bases not matched to a gene; V was cut back by 2 bases and J by 4 bases. In germline, CDR1 is SGHVS, CDR2 FNYEAQ. This CDR3 comprises 16 residues. For the CDR3, the DNA is TGTGCCAGCAGCTTAACTGAGACTAGCCTTTACAATGAGCAGTTCTTC. This translates into CASSLTETSLYNEQFF.

This clonotype is a singleton in its sample. This rearrangement joins TRBV12-3 or TRBV12-4 to TRBJ2-5; perhaps TRBD1 as D (5 bases). V was trimmed by 8 bases and J by 5 bases, leaving 15 bases between them. This CDR3 has 13 amino acids. The CDR3 DNA sequence: TGTGCCAGCTTTCCAGGGTCGTGGGAGACCCAGTACTTC. Translating gives CASFPGSWETQYF.

The chain joins TRBV20-1 to TRBJ2-7; possible D gene TRBD2, 5 bases. This CDR3 contains 11 residues. Looked up from germline, CDR1 is DFQATT and CDR2 is SNEGSKA (reference sequence). V was pared by 3 bases and J by 3 bases, with 6 bases between. CDR3 residues: CSARGDYEQYF. CDR3 bases: TGCAGTGCTAGGGGAGACTACGAGCAGTACTTC.

CDR3 sequence (DNA): TGTGCCAGCAGTTTAGGGCAGGGGGCGCTTAATGAGCAGTTCTTC. This gives the protein CASSLGQGALNEQFF. The chain is built from TRBV12-3 or TRBV12-4 and TRBJ2-1; 8 bases are a match to TRBD1. The CDR3 is 15 residues long. The V and J ends lost 1 base and 7 bases, in that order; junction bases with no gene match: 6.

This clonotype was seen ten or more times. This chain connects TRBV6-5 to TRBJ2-7; D is uncertain. This CDR3 comprises 14 residues. The germline CDR1 and CDR2 sequences are MNHEY and SVGAGI. The V end was cut by 0 bases, the J end by 2 bases, with 8 bases between. The chain's CDR3 is CASSYSGVTYEQYF. The CDR3 DNA reads as TGTGCCAGCAGTTACTCCGGAGTCACCTACGAGCAGTACTTC.

This clonotype was counted a few times. CDR3 sequence reads: CASSLSYAPNTEAFF. CDR3 nucleotide sequence: TGTGCCAGCAGCTTGAGTTACGCCCCGAACACTGAAGCTTTCTTT. The rearrangement joins TRBV5-6 to TRBJ1-1; D uncertain. The V gene lost 1 base and the J gene lost 1 base, with 11 bases spanning the gap. The CDR3 extends over 15 amino acids. Germline lookup yields CDR1 SGHDT and CDR2 YYEEEE.

The table lists this clonotype with a few counts. The rearrangement joins TRBV12-3 or TRBV12-4 to TRBJ2-3; no firm D call. V gave up 7 bases and J gave up 6 bases, with 14 bases separating them. The CDR3 contains 13 residues. The chain's CDR3 is CASTTLPLDTQYF. In DNA form, the CDR3 reads TGTGCCAGCACCACCCTACCACTCGATACGCAGTATTTT.

This chain links TRBV29-1 with TRBJ2-1, with 8 bases aligning to TRBD2. From germline, CDR1 is SQVTM and CDR2 ANQGSEA. Losses at the gene ends were 4 bases for V and 0 bases for J; bases not matched to a gene: 2. The CDR3 loop spans 14 amino acids. CDR3 protein: CSVAGGSSYNEQFF. CDR3 nucleotides: TGCAGCGTTGCGGGGGGGAGCTCCTACAATGAGCAGTTCTTC.

There are many counts of this clonotype. The chain is built from TRBV6-5 and TRBJ1-1, with 7 bases lining up with TRBD1. V lost 7 bases and J lost 4; bases outside the gene matches: 9. Germline-derived CDR1 and CDR2 are MNHEY and SVGAGI. The CDR3 extends over 14 amino acids. The DNA for the CDR3 is TGTGCCAGCATATCCCACACAGGGGCCACTGAAGCTTTCTTT. Residues: CASISHTGATEAFF.

Ten or more counts support this clonotype. The chain has TRBV7-8 and TRBJ2-7; D uncertain. This CDR3 is 15 amino acids long. Deletions cut 4 bases from V and 4 bases from J, with 17 bases between. CDR1 is SGHVS and CDR2 is FQNEAQ in the germline V gene. CDR3 amino acids: CASSYTGLPAYEQYF. CDR3 nucleotides: TGTGCCAGCAGCTACACCGGATTGCCAGCTTACGAGCAGTACTTC.

This clonotype has at least ten counts. The chain couples TRBV7-2 to TRBJ2-7, with D possibly TRBD1 on 6 matching bases. CDR3 length equals 14 residues. CDR1 SGHTA and CDR2 FQGNSA come from the germline V gene. Trimming removed 5 bases at V and 4 bases at J, with 15 bases between. CDR3 loop: CASSPDPGEYEQYF. CDR3 DNA sequence: TGTGCCAGCAGCCCCGACCCAGGGGAATACGAGCAGTACTTC.

This clonotype was observed a handful of times. The rearrangement joins TRBV20-1 to TRBJ1-5; D gene uncertain. Trimming stripped 2 bases from V and 1 base from J, with 12 bases between. The CDR3 extends over 15 amino acids. The V gene's germline CDR1 is DFQATT and CDR2 SNEGSKA (reference sequence). CDR3 nucleotides: TGCAGTGCTAGACGACCGTATGGCAGCAATCAGCCCCAGCATTTT. Translation gives CSARRPYGSNQPQHF.

This clonotype was observed a handful of times. The rearrangement uses TRBV9 and TRBJ2-5; the D gene is possibly TRBD1 (5 bases). CDR3 size: 15 residues. The germline gives CDR1 SGDLS, CDR2 YYNGEE. V lost 0 bases and J 1 base, leaving 10 bases between the germline ends. In DNA form, the CDR3 reads TGTGCCAGCAGCGTAGGCTCTACAGGCCAAGAGACCCAGTACTTC. Translated: CASSVGSTGQETQYF.